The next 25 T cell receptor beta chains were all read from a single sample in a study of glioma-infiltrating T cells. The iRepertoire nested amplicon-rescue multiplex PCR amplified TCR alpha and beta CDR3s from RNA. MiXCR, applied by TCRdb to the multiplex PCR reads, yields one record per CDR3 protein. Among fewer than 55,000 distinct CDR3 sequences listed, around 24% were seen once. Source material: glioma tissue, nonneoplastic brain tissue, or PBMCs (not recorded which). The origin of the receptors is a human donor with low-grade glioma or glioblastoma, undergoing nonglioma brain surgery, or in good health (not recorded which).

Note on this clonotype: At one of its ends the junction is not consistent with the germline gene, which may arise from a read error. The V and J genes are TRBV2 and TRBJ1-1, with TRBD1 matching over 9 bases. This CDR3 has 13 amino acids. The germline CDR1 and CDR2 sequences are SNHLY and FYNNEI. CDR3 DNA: TGTCCCAGCGGTGTGGACAGGGGCACTGAAGCTTTCTTT. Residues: CPSGVDRGTEAFF.

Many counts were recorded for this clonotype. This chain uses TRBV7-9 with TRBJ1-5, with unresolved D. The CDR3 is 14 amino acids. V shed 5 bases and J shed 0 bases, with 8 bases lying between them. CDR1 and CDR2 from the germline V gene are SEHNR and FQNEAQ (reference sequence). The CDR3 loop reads CASSTGDSNQPQHF. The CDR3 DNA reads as TGTGCCAGCAGCACCGGAGATAGCAATCAGCCCCAGCATTTT.

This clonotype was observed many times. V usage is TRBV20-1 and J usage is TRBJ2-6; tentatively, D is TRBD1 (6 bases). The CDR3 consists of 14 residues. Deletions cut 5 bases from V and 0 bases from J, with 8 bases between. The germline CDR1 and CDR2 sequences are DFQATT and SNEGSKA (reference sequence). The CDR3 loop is CSAPDSSGANVLTF. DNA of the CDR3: TGCAGTGCTCCGGACAGCTCTGGGGCCAACGTCCTGACTTTC.

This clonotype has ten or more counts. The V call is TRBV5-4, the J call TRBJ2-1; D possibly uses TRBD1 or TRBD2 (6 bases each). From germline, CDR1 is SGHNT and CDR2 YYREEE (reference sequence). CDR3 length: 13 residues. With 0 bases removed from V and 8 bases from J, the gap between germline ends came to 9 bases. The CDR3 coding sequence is TGTGCCAGCAGCTTGGCCGGGGGCTATGAGCAGTTCTTC. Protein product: CASSLAGGYEQFF.

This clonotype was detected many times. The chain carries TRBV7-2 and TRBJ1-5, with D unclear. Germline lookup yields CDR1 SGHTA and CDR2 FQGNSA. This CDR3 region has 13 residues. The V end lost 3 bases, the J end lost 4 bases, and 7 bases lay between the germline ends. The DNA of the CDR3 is TGTGCCAGCAGCTTTAATCCGAATCAGCCCCAGCATTTT. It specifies CASSFNPNQPQHF.

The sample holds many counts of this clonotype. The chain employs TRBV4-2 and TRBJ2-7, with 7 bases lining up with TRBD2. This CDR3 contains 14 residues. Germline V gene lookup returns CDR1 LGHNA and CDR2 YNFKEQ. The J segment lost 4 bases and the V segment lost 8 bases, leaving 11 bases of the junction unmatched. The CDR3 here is CASADGLGLYEQYF. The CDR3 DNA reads TGTGCCAGCGCCGATGGACTAGGGTTGTACGAGCAGTACTTC.

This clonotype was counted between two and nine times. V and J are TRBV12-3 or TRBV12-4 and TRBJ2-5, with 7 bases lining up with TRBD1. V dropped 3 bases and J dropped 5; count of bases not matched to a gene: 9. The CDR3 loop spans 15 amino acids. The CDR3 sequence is CASSFDRDSYETQYF. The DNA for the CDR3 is TGTGCCAGCAGTTTCGACCGGGACAGTTACGAGACCCAGTACTTC.

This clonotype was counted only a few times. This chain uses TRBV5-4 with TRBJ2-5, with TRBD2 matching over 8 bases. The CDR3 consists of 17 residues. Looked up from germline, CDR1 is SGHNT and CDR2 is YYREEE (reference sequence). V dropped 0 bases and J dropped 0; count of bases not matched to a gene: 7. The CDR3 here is CASSLVLAGMYQETQYF. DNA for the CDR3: TGTGCCAGCAGCTTGGTGTTAGCGGGAATGTACCAAGAGACCCAGTACTTC.

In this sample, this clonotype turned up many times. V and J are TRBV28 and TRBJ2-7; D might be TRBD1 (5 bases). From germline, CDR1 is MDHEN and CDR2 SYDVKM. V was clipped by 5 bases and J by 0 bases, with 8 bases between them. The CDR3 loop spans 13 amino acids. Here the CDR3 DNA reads TGTGCCAGCAGTCAGGGTTCCTCCTACGAGCAGTACTTC. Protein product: CASSQGSSYEQYF.

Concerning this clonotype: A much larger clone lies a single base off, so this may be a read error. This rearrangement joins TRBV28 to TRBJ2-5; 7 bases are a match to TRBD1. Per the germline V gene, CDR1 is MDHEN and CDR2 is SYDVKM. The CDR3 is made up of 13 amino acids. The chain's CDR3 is CACSRQGSGTQYF. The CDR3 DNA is TGTGCCTGCAGTCGACAGGGTTCCGGGACCCAGTACTTC.

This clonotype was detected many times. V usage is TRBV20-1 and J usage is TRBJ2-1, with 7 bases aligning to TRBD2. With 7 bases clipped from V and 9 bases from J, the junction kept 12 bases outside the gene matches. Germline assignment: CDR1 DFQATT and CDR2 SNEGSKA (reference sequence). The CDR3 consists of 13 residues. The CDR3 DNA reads TGCAGTGTGGGACCAGCGGGATTAATTGAGCAGTTCTTC. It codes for CSVGPAGLIEQFF.

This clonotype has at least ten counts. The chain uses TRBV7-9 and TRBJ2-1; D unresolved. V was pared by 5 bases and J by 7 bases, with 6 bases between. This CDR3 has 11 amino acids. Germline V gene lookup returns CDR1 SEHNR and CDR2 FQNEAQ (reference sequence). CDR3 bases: TGTGCCAGCAGCCTCCGGAATGAGCAGTTCTTC. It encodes CASSLRNEQFF.

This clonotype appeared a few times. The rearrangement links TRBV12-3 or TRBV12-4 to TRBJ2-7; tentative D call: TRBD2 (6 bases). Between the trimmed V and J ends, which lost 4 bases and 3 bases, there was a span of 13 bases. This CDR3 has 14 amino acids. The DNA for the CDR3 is TGTGCCAGCAGTTCTCGGGAGCACGGCTACGAGCAGTACTTC. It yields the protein CASSSREHGYEQYF.

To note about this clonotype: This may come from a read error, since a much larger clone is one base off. The CDR3 region has the DNA TGTGACAGTAGAACAGGGGGCACTGAAGCTTTCTTT. Translation: CDSRTGGTEAFF. The chain employs TRBV19 and TRBJ1-1; 8 bases are shared with TRBD1. Germline CDR1 is LNHDA and CDR2 is SQIVND (reference sequence). CDR3 size: 12 residues.

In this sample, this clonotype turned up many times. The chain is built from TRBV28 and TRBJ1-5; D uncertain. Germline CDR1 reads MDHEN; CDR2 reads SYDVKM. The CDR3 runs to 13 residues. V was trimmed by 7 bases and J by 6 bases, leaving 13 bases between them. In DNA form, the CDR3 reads TGTGCCAGCACTAAAAAATTGGCTCAGCCCCAGCATTTT. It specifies CASTKKLAQPQHF.

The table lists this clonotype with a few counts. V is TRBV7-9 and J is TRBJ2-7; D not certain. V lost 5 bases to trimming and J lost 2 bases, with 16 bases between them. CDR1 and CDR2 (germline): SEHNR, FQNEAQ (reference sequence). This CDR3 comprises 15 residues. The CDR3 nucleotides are TGTGCCAGCAGCCCAGATAGCCGCGAGGCCTACGAGCAGTACTTC. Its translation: CASSPDSREAYEQYF. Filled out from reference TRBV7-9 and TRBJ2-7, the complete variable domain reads DTGVSQNPRHKITKRGQNVTFRCDPISEHNRLYWYRQTLGQGPEFLTYFQNEAQLEKSRLLSDRFSAERPKGSFSTLEIQRTEQGDSAMYLCASSPDSREAYEQYFGPGTRLTVT.

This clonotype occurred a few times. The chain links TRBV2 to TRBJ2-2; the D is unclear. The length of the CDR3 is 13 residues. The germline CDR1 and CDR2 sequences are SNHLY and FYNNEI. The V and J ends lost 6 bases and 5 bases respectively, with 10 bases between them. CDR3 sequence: CASREFSTGELFF. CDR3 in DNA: TGTGCCAGCAGGGAGTTCAGTACCGGGGAGCTGTTTTTT.

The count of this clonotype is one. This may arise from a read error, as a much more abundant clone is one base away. CDR3 loop: CSGDSRGNTKAFF. The CDR3 nucleotides are TGCAGCGGGGACTCGAGGGGAAACACTAAAGCTTTCTTT. This sequence joins TRBV29-1 and TRBJ1-1, with D possibly matching TRBD1 (5 bases). CDR1 is SQVTM and CDR2 is ANQGSEA in the germline V gene. The CDR3 loop spans 13 amino acids.

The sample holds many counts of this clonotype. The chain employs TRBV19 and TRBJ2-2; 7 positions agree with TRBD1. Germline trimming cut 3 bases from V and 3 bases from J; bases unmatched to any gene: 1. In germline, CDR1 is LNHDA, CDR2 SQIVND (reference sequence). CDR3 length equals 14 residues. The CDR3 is CASSIDRDTGELFF. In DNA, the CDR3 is TGTGCCAGTAGTATCGACAGGGACACCGGGGAGCTGTTTTTT.

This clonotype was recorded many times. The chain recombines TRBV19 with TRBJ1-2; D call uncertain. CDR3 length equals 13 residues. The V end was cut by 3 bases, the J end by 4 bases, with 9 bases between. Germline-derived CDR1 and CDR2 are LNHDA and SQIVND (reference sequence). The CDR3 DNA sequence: TGTGCCAGTAGTATTGGGCAGAGCTATGGCTACACCTTC. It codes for CASSIGQSYGYTF.

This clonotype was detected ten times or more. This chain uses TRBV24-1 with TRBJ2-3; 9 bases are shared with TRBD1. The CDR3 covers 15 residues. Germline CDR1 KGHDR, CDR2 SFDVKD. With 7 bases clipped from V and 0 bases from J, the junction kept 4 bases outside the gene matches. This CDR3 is CATRPGQGSTDTQYF. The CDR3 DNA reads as TGTGCCACCAGGCCCGGACAGGGGAGCACAGATACGCAGTATTTT.

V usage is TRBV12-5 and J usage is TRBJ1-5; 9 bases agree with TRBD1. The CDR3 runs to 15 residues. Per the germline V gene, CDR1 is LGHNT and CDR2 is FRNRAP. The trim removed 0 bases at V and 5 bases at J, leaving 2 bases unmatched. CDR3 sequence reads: CASGLVTGGDQPQHF. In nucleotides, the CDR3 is TGTGCTAGTGGTTTGGTGACAGGGGGAGATCAGCCCCAGCATTTT. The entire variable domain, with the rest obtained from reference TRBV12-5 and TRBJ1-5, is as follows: DARVTQTPRHKVTEMGQEVTMRCQPILGHNTVFWYRQTMMQGLELLAYFRNRAPLDDSGMPKDRFSAEMPDATLATLKIQPSEPRDSAVYFCASGLVTGGDQPQHFGDGTRLSIL.

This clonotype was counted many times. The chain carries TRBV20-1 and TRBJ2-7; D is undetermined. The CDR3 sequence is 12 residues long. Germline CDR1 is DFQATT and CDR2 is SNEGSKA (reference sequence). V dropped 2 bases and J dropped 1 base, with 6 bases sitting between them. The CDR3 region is CSARKGSYEQYF. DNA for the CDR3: TGCAGTGCTAGAAAGGGTTCCTACGAGCAGTACTTC.

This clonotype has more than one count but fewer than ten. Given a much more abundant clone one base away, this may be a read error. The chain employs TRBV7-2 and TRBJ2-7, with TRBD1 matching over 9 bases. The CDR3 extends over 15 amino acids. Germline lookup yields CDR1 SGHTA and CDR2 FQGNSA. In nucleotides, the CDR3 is TGTGCCAGCAGCTCACCCGGGACAGGGTTCTACGGGCAGTACTTC. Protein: CASSSPGTGFYGQYF. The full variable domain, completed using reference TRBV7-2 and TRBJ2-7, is GAGVSQSPSNKVTEKGKDVELRCDPISGHTALYWYRQSLGQGLEFLIYFQGNSAPDKSGLPSDRFSAERTGGSVSTLTIQRTQQEDSAVYLCASSSPGTGFYGQYFGPGTRLTVT.

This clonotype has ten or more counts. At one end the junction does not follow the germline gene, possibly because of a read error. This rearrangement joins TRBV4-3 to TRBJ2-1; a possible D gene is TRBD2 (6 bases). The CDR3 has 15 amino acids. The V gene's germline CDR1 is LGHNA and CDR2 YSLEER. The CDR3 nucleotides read TGCGCCAGCAGTCAAGGGGCGGGATCCTACAATGAGCAGTTCTTC. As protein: CASSQGAGSYNEQFF.